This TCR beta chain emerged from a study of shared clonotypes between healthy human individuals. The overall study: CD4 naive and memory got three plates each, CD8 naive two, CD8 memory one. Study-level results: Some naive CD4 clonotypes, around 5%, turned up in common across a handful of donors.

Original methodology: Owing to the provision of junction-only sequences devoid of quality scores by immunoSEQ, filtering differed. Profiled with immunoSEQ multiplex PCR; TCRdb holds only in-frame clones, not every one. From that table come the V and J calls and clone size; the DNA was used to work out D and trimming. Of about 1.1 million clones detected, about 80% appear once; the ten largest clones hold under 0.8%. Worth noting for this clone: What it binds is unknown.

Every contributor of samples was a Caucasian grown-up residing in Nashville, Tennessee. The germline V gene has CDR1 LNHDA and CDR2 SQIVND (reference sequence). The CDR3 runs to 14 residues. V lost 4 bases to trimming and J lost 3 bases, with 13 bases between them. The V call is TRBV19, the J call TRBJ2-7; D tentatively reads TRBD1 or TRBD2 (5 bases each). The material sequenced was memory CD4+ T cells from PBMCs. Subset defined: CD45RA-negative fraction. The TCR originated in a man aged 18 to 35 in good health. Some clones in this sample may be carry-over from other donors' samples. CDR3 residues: CASSKRGAHYEQYF. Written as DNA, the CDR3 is TGTGCCAGTAGTAAGAGAGGGGCGCACTACGAGCAGTACTTC.